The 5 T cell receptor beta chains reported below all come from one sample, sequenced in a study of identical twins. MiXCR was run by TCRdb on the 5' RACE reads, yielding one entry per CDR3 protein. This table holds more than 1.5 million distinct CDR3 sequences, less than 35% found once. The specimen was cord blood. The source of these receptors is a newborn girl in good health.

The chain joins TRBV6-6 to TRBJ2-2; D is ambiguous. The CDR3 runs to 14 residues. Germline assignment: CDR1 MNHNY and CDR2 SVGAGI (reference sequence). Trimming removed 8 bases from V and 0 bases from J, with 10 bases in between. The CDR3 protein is CASRFKPNTGELFF. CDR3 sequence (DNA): TGTGCCAGCCGGTTTAAACCGAACACCGGGGAGCTGTTTTTT.

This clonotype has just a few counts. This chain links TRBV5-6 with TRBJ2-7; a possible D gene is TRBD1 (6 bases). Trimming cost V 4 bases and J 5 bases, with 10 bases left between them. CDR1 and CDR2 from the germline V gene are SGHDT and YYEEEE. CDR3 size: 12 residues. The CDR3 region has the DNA TGTGCCAGCAGCGGACAGAGGGACGAGCAGTACTTC. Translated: CASSGQRDEQYF.

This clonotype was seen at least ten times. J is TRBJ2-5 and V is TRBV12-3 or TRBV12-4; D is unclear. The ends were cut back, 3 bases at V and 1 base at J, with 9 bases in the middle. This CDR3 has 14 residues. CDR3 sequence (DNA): TGTGCCAGCAGTTTTGGGCAGATCCAAGAGACCCAGTACTTC. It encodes CASSFGQIQETQYF.

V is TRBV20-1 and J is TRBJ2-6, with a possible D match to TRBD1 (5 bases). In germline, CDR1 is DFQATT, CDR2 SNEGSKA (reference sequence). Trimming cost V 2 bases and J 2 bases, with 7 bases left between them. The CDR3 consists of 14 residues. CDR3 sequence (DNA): TGCAGTGCTAGAAGGGGCCCTGGGGCCAACGTCCTGACTTTC. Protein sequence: CSARRGPGANVLTF.

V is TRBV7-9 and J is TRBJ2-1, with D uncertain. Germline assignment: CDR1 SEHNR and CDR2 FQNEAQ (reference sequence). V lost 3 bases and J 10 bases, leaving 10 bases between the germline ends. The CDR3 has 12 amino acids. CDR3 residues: CASSFFQSEQFF. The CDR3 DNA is TGTGCCAGCAGCTTTTTTCAGTCCGAGCAGTTCTTC.